The 15 T cell receptor beta chains reported below all come from one sample, sequenced in a study of blood T cells in healthy people across ages (dated by TCRdb to between 2015 and 2016). Receptor amplification or capture employed 5' RACE. Sequencing was performed on an Illumina HiSeq 2500. A second PCR of roughly 7 to 12 cycles was run with a J-beta primer mix and a sample-barcoded 5' primer. TCRdb applied fastp at Q25 and MiXCR to the public reads, then kept only in-frame beta chains. Every entry covers one CDR3 protein and lists the most common genes and DNA from its rows. A total of about a million distinct CDR3 sequences appear in this sample, roughly two fifths of them only once. 10% to 15% of the sample belongs to the ten largest clones. Input material: blood. Source of these receptors: a man aged 18 to 30 in good health.

This chain uses TRBV6-5 with TRBJ1-2; D not certain. The CDR3 contains 14 residues. V gave up 6 bases and J gave up 8 bases, with 19 bases separating them. Germline V gene data show CDR1 as MNHEY and CDR2 as SVGAGI. CDR3 protein: CASSPTREPQGYTF. For the CDR3, the DNA is TGTGCCAGCAGCCCTACCCGGGAACCACAGGGCTACACCTTC.

The rearrangement uses TRBV12-3 or TRBV12-4 and TRBJ1-5; D perhaps matches TRBD1 (5 bases). CDR3 length equals 14 residues. Trimming shortened V by 6 bases and J by 2 bases, and 11 bases separated the two germline ends. The CDR3, as DNA: TGTGCCAGCAGGGGGGACCCCGGCAATCAGCCCCAGCATTTT. This sequence encodes CASRGDPGNQPQHF.

On this clonotype: The conserved closing phenylalanine or tryptophan is absent in this CDR3, likely reflecting a read error. The V call is TRBV12-3 or TRBV12-4, the J call TRBJ2-1; 7 bases fit TRBD1. V lost 7 bases to trimming and J lost 7 bases; unmatched junction nucleotides: 10. The CDR3 is 14 amino acids. CDR3 region: CASTPRQGKNEQFL. The CDR3 nucleotides are TGTGCCAGCACACCCAGACAGGGTAAGAATGAGCAGTTCTTA.

This clonotype was recorded at least ten times. This chain joins TRBV30 and TRBJ1-2; 8 bases are a match to TRBD1. This CDR3 is built from 15 residues. Germline V gene lookup returns CDR1 GTSNPN and CDR2 SVGIG (reference sequence). Trimming cost V 0 bases and J 2 bases; bases outside gene matches: 5. CDR3 sequence reads: CAWSVKDRVNYGYTF. The CDR3 DNA follows: TGTGCCTGGAGTGTAAAGGACAGGGTAAACTATGGCTACACCTTC. Drawing the rest from reference TRBV30 and TRBJ1-2, the complete variable domain is SQTIHQWPATLVQPVGSPLSLECTVEGTSNPNLYWYRQAAGRGLQLLFYSVGIGQISSEVPQNLSASRPQDRQFILSSKKLLLSDSGFYLCAWSVKDRVNYGYTFGSGTRLTVV.

Only one count was recorded for this clonotype. The chain uses TRBV20-1 and TRBJ2-7, with 10 bases fitting TRBD2. The junction had 15 bases not matched to a gene; V was cut back by 3 bases and J by 7 bases. From germline, CDR1 is DFQATT and CDR2 SNEGSKA (reference sequence). This CDR3 is 16 amino acids long. The CDR3 DNA reads as TGCAGTGCTAGTTCCCGGACTAGCGGAGTGGGGGGTGAGCAGTACTTC. Encoded protein: CSASSRTSGVGGEQYF.

The chain links TRBV6-7 to TRBJ1-5, with TRBD1 identical over 11 bases. TRBV6-7 falls under the ORF class, with uncertain function. The CDR3 is made up of 19 amino acids. The junction had 17 bases not matched to a gene; V was cut back by 6 bases and J by 4 bases. The CDR3 region has the DNA TGTGCCAGCAGCCACTCAGGGAGGGACAGGGGGTGTTGGAATCAGCCCCAGCATTTT. The encoded protein is CASSHSGRDRGCWNQPQHF.

The CDR3 nucleotides read TGTGCCAGTACTATTAAGGGGGCCGCGTCTAACTATGGCTACACCTTC. This codes for CASTIKGAASNYGYTF. The V and J genes are TRBV19 and TRBJ1-2, with 7 bases that match TRBD1. CDR3 length: 16 amino acids. Germline V gives CDR1 LNHDA, CDR2 SQIVND (reference sequence). Trimming removed 7 bases from V and 0 bases from J; junction bases left unmatched: 11.

This clonotype was seen once. The chain uses TRBV5-1 and TRBJ2-5; D not resolved. Between the trimmed V and J ends, which lost 8 bases and 4 bases, there was a span of 9 bases. The germline V gene has CDR1 SGHRS and CDR2 YFSETQ. CDR3 size: 11 residues. The CDR3 reads CASRYLETQYF. The CDR3 DNA follows: TGCGCCAGTAGGTACCTAGAGACCCAGTACTTC.

This clonotype was found a few times. The genes are TRBV29-1 and TRBJ2-3; D is possibly TRBD1 or TRBD2 (5 bases each). Deletions cut 1 base from V and 0 bases from J, with 8 bases between. CDR1 SQVTM and CDR2 ANQGSEA come from the germline V gene. The CDR3 is 14 residues long. The chain's CDR3 is CSVEVGDSTDTQYF. In DNA form, the CDR3 reads TGCAGCGTTGAAGTGGGGGATAGCACAGATACGCAGTATTTT.

This clonotype was detected a few times. The CDR3: CASSSSFNEQFF. CDR3 nucleotide sequence: TGTGCCAGCAGTTCGAGTTTCAATGAGCAGTTCTTC. V gene TRBV12-3 or TRBV12-4 combines with J gene TRBJ2-1; D is unresolved. V lost 4 bases to trimming and J lost 6 bases, with 7 bases between them. The CDR3 is 12 residues long.

This chain connects TRBV29-1 to TRBJ2-1; tentative D call: TRBD2 (6 bases). This CDR3 contains 20 residues. The V end lost 0 bases, the J end lost 0 bases, and 24 bases lay between the germline ends. Per the germline V gene, CDR1 is SQVTM and CDR2 is ANQGSEA. CDR3 loop: CSVEDRRAIKGKSSYNEQFF. The CDR3, as DNA: TGCAGCGTTGAAGATCGGAGGGCCATTAAAGGGAAGAGCTCCTACAATGAGCAGTTCTTC.

The chain uses TRBV6-6 and TRBJ1-2, with 10 bases fitting TRBD1. With V trimmed by 2 bases and J by 8 bases, 8 bases remained unmatched. Per the germline V gene, CDR1 is MNHNY and CDR2 is SVGAGI (reference sequence). The CDR3 sequence is 15 residues long. CDR3 residues: CASSYTGQGVSGYTF. The CDR3 DNA is TGTGCCAGCAGTTACACCGGACAGGGGGTGAGCGGCTACACCTTC.

This clonotype came up once. V gene TRBV6-2 or TRBV6-3 combines with J gene TRBJ1-5; perhaps TRBD1 as D (6 bases). Trimming cost V 0 bases and J 5 bases, with 14 bases left between them. CDR1 MNHEY and CDR2 SVGEGT come from the germline V gene. The CDR3 has 16 amino acids. The CDR3: CASSYSPGDGHQPQHF. Here the CDR3 DNA reads TGTGCCAGCAGTTACTCGCCAGGGGATGGGCATCAGCCCCAGCATTTT.

The V gene is TRBV5-6, the J gene TRBJ1-3; D gene ambiguous. V was trimmed by 5 bases and J by 0 bases, leaving 9 bases between them. This CDR3 is 14 amino acids long. Germline V CDR1 and CDR2: SGHDT, YYEEEE. CDR3 residues: CASRSSLSGNTIYF. The CDR3 DNA sequence: TGTGCCAGCAGATCGAGTCTCTCTGGAAACACCATATATTTT.

In this sample, this clonotype turned up a few times. The gene calls are TRBV20-1 and TRBJ1-4, with 10 bases that match TRBD1. V lost 5 bases to trimming and J lost 5 bases; unmatched junction nucleotides: 5. Looked up from germline, CDR1 is DFQATT and CDR2 is SNEGSKA (reference sequence). This CDR3 has 14 amino acids. The CDR3 nucleotides are TGCAGTGCTGGGACAGGGGAATACAATGAAAAACTGTTTTTT. Translating gives CSAGTGEYNEKLFF.